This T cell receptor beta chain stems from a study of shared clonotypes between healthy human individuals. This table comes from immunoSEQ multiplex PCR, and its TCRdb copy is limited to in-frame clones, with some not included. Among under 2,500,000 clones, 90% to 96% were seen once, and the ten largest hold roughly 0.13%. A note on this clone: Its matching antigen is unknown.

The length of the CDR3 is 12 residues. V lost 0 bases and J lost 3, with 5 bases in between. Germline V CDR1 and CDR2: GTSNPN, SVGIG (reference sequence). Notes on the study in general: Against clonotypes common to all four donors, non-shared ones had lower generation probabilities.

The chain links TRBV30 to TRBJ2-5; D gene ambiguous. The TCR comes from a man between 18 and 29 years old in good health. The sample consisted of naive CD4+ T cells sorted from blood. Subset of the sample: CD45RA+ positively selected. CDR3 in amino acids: CAWSVWEETQYF. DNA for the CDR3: TGTGCCTGGAGTGTTTGGGAAGAGACCCAGTACTTC.